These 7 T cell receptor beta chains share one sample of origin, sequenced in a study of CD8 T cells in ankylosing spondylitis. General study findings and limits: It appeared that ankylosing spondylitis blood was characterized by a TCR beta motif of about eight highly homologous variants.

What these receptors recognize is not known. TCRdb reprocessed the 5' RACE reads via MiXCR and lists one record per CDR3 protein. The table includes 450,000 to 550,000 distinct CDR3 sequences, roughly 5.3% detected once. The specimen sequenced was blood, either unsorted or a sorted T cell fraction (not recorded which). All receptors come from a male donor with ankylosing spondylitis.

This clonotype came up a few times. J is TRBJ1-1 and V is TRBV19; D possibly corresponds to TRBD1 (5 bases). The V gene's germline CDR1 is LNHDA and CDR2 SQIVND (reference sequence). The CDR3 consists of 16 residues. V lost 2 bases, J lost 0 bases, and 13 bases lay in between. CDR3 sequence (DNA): TGTGCCAGTAGTATAATGGCAGGGTGGATGAACACTGAAGCTTTCTTT. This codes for CASSIMAGWMNTEAFF.

CDR3 in DNA: TGTGCCACCACCCAATCCGGGACAGGGAGCATGAACACTGAAGCTTTCTTT. Translation: CATTQSGTGSMNTEAFF. The chain has TRBV3-1 and TRBJ1-1; TRBD1 agrees at 9 bases. Per germline, CDR1 LGHDT and CDR2 YNNKEL (reference sequence). V was clipped by 10 bases and J by 0 bases; unmatched bases: 15. CDR3 length equals 17 residues. The full variable domain, its missing parts supplied by reference TRBV3-1 and TRBJ1-1, is DTAVSQTPKYLVTQMGNDKSIKCEQNLGHDTMYWYKQDSKKFLKIMFSYNNKELIINETVPNRFSPKSPDKAHLNLHINSLELGDSAVYFCATTQSGTGSMNTEAFFGQGTRLTVV.

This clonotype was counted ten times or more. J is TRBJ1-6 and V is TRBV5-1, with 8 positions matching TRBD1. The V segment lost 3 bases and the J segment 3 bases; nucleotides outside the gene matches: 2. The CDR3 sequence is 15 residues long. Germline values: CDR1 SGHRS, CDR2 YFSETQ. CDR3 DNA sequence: TGCGCCAGCAGCTCCGGACAGGGCTATAATTCACCCCTCCACTTT. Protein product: CASSSGQGYNSPLHF.

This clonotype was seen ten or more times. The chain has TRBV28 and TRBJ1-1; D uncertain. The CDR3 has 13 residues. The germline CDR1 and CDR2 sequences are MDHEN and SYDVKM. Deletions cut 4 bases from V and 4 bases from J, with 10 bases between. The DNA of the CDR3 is TGTGCCAGCAGTTCTTGGGGAATCACTGAAGCTTTCTTT. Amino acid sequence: CASSSWGITEAFF.

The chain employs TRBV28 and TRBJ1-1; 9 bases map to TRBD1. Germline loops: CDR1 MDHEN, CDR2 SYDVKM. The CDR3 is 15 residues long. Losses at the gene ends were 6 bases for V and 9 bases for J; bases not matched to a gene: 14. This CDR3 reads CASSIVPDRGGKAFF. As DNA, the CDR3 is TGTGCCAGCAGCATTGTCCCGGACAGGGGTGGTAAAGCTTTCTTT.

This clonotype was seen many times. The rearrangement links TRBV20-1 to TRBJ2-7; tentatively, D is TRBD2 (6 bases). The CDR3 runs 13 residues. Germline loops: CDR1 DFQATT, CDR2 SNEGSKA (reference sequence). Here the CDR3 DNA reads TGCAGCGCCACTTCCGGGAGCTCCTACGAGCAGTACTTC. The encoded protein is CSATSGSSYEQYF.

The CDR3 reads CASSLGTVIAEQYF. The CDR3 nucleotides read TGTGCCAGCAGTCTCGGGACAGTAATCGCGGAGCAGTACTTC. The chain carries TRBV6-6 and TRBJ2-7; 7 bases are a match to TRBD1. This CDR3 is built from 14 residues. Germline V gene data show CDR1 as MNHNY and CDR2 as SVGAGI (reference sequence). V trimming: 5 bases; J trimming: 7 bases; junction bases outside the gene matches: 11.